In this sample, the clone carrying this T cell receptor beta chain turned up a few times. Its antigen is not known. The data derive from a study of OX40 agonist ivuxolimab in advanced cancers. Turning to the study itself: Patients were treated with ivuxolimab, an agonistic anti-OX40 (CD134) antibody. Patients with hepatocellular carcinoma, melanoma, renal cell or head and neck cancer made up the dose-escalation patients. Whole-study findings and limits: Several nonresponders also turned out to have low normalized T-cell clonal expansion. CD8+ T cells were the subset that, on average, had more expanded clones than CD4+.

V shed 1 base, J shed 2 bases, and the junction held 9 bases outside the gene matches. This CDR3 is built from 17 residues. Germline V CDR1 and CDR2: SGHNT, YYREEE (reference sequence). Generated by immunoSEQ multiplex PCR, the TCRdb table keeps only in-frame clones and is missing some. The sample records several thousand clones, just over 65% being singletons. The source material was CD4+ or CD8+ T cells sorted from blood, sampled in a trial of the OX40 agonist ivuxolimab. The receptor was derived from an adult with an advanced solid tumor such as melanoma, head and neck, liver or kidney cancer. J is TRBJ1-2 and V is TRBV5-4; 9 bases align to TRBD1. In nucleotides, the CDR3 is TGTGCCAGCAGCTTGCCGACTGACAGGGGGGAGAACTATGGCTACACCTTC. It specifies CASSLPTDRGENYGYTF.